This T cell receptor (beta chain) comes out of a study of cytomegalovirus exposure and HLA in healthy donors. Across the whole study: Of 398 genotyped donors, roughly 80% clustered with self-reported Caucasian donors.

As regards this clone: The antigen is unknown.

General observations from the study: CMV serostatus alone was available as immune exposure information. Researchers counted roughly 150 TCR beta chains as cytomegalovirus-associated.

The PCR ran on 60 Vbeta and 13 Jbeta primers. Clones were read by immunoSEQ multiplex PCR, and TCRdb kept only the in-frame ones, dropping some. The sample has approximately 37,000 clones; the top ten hold more than 4.5%. The sample taken for sequencing was PBMCs. The receptor was isolated from a human donor in good health.

The CDR3 loop is CASSLSPYSPLHF. CDR3 in DNA: TGTGCCAGCAGCTTATCCCCGTATTCACCCCTCCACTTT. The chain combines TRBV7-3 with TRBJ1-6; D unresolved. The CDR3 sequence is 13 residues long. Trimming cost V 2 bases and J 8 bases, with 7 bases left between them. Germline V gene lookup returns CDR1 SGHTA and CDR2 FQGTGA.